The 19 T cell receptor beta chains in this list originate from one sample, sequenced in a study of T-cell memory formation after mild COVID-19. TCRdb processed the 5' RACE reads anew with MiXCR; each CDR3 protein has one entry. The sample lists some 310,000 distinct CDR3 sequences, 20% to 25% occurring once. The sequenced sample consisted of PBMCs or a T cell subset sorted from them (not recorded which). All receptors derive from a man aged 18 to 30 who had mild COVID-19 (a few samples of this study predate the infection). Cell type and time point are not known.

This clonotype was observed a few times. The chain is built from TRBV7-2 and TRBJ2-5, with D perhaps matching TRBD2 (7 bases). The CDR3 consists of 16 residues. The V gene's germline CDR1 is SGHTA and CDR2 FQGNSA. V lost 6 bases and J 2 bases, leaving 19 bases between the germline ends. For the CDR3, the DNA is TGTGCCAGCAGTTCCCGTATGAGGGGGGGTCAAGAGACCCAGTACTTC. Amino acid sequence: CASSSRMRGGQETQYF.

This rearrangement joins TRBV27 to TRBJ2-2; 7 bases match TRBD2. In germline, CDR1 is MNHEY, CDR2 SMNVEV (reference sequence). CDR3 size: 15 residues. V shed 5 bases, J shed 3 bases, and the junction held 6 bases outside the gene matches. CDR3 coding DNA: TGTGCCAGCAGTCCCTTGGCGGGGGACACCGGGGAGCTGTTTTTT. It translates to CASSPLAGDTGELFF.

The V and J genes are TRBV7-8 and TRBJ2-1, with 14 bases aligning to TRBD2. The CDR3 is 20 residues long. The junction had 15 bases not matched to a gene; V was cut back by 5 bases and J by 3 bases. CDR1 SGHVS and CDR2 FQNEAQ come from the germline V gene. For the CDR3, the DNA is TGTGCCAGCAGCGGCAGGACTAGCGGGGGGTATAACTATATCTACAATGAGCAGTTCTTC. Its translation is CASSGRTSGGYNYIYNEQFF.

In this sample, this clonotype turned up a few times. The rearrangement uses TRBV3-1 and TRBJ2-3, with D perhaps TRBD2 (6 bases). Germline V CDR1 and CDR2: LGHDT, YNNKEL (reference sequence). V lost 4 bases and J 5 bases, leaving 16 bases between the germline ends. CDR3 size: 15 residues. The CDR3 loop reads CASSRALGGGDTQYF. In nucleotides, the CDR3 is TGTGCCAGCAGCCGGGCTCTGGGGGGAGGAGATACGCAGTATTTT.

This chain uses TRBV7-9 with TRBJ2-1; D gene ambiguous. This CDR3 region has 13 residues. V was shortened by 3 bases and J by 10 bases, with 13 bases between the two germline ends. Germline loops: CDR1 SEHNR, CDR2 FQNEAQ (reference sequence). The CDR3 spells CASSFSRIGEQFF. CDR3 nucleotides: TGTGCCAGCAGCTTCTCTCGCATCGGCGAGCAGTTCTTC.

This chain connects TRBV7-2 to TRBJ2-3; 11 nucleotides line up with TRBD2. This CDR3 has 16 amino acids. V lost 6 bases and J lost 3; bases outside the gene matches: 8. Germline loops: CDR1 SGHTA, CDR2 FQGNSA. CDR3 sequence reads: CASRKAPSGGTDTQYF. The CDR3 DNA reads TGTGCCAGCAGAAAAGCCCCTAGCGGGGGGACAGATACGCAGTATTTT.

This clonotype has a count of ten or more. This sequence joins TRBV6-1 and TRBJ2-3; 7 bases fit TRBD1. Germline assignment: CDR1 MNHNS and CDR2 SASEGT. After removal of 0 bases from V and 4 bases from J, the junction contained 7 bases not matched to a gene. The CDR3 contains 16 residues. The CDR3 sequence: CASSEAQGEKADTQYF. CDR3 in DNA: TGTGCCAGCAGTGAAGCTCAGGGGGAAAAAGCAGATACGCAGTATTTT.

There are a few counts of this clonotype. J is TRBJ2-2 and V is TRBV12-3 or TRBV12-4; perhaps TRBD2 as D (6 bases). This CDR3 has 13 residues. V lost 3 bases and J lost 6, with 8 bases in between. The CDR3 protein is CASSLGGPGELFF. In nucleotides, the CDR3 is TGTGCCAGCAGTTTGGGGGGTCCCGGGGAGCTGTTTTTT.

A few counts support this clonotype. The chain has TRBV6-6 and TRBJ1-1, with D possibly TRBD1 on 5 matching bases. The CDR3 extends over 12 amino acids. Per germline, CDR1 MNHNY and CDR2 SVGAGI (reference sequence). The V and J ends lost 7 bases and 6 bases respectively, with 12 bases between them. In DNA, the CDR3 is TGTGCCAGCACCGACGGGGGTTCTGAAGCTTTCTTT. Its translation is CASTDGGSEAFF.

This rearrangement joins TRBV12-3 or TRBV12-4 to TRBJ2-5, with a possible D match to TRBD1 (5 bases). V was trimmed by 2 bases and J by 2 bases, leaving 9 bases between them. The CDR3 contains 14 residues. The CDR3 nucleotides are TGTGCCAGCAGTTTACCCAGGGCGCAAGAGACCCAGTACTTC. Its protein is CASSLPRAQETQYF.

The rearrangement links TRBV4-1 to TRBJ2-2; D may correspond to TRBD1 or TRBD2 (5 bases each). CDR3 length equals 17 residues. Germline CDR1 reads MGHRA; CDR2 reads YSYEKL. Trimming pared 5 bases from V and 4 bases from J, leaving 20 bases between. The CDR3 here is CASSSRDPRSGTGELFF. The CDR3 DNA is TGCGCCAGCAGCAGCCGGGACCCCCGCAGCGGCACCGGGGAGCTGTTTTTT.

This chain links TRBV20-1 with TRBJ2-5, with D possibly TRBD1 on 6 matching bases. The V gene lost 7 bases and the J gene lost 2 bases, with 17 bases spanning the gap. The germline V gene encodes CDR1 DFQATT and CDR2 SNEGSKA (reference sequence). The length of the CDR3 is 14 residues. CDR3 sequence reads: CSGTVWGEQETQYF. Written as DNA, the CDR3 is TGCAGTGGGACAGTATGGGGAGAGCAAGAGACCCAGTACTTC.

This clonotype was detected a few times. The J gene is TRBJ2-7, the V gene TRBV7-2; D is unclear. The V gene's germline CDR1 is SGHTA and CDR2 FQGNSA. The germline V and J ends were trimmed by 3 bases and 5 bases, with 11 bases remaining between them. The CDR3 covers 13 residues. DNA of the CDR3: TGTGCCAGCAGCTTCCCCCCCTGGGACGAGCAGTACTTC. Amino acid sequence: CASSFPPWDEQYF.

This clonotype occurred a few times. The gene calls are TRBV5-5 and TRBJ2-1; TRBD1 aligns across 8 bases. Germline V lookup: CDR1 SGHKS, CDR2 YYEKEE (reference sequence). V lost 4 bases, J lost 7 bases, and 25 bases stayed unmatched. CDR3 size: 20 residues. CDR3 protein: CASSPNPPGQVYRGGNEQFF. CDR3 nucleotides: TGTGCCAGCAGCCCCAACCCGCCGGGACAGGTATACCGAGGCGGGAATGAGCAGTTCTTC.

This clonotype was seen a handful of times. J is TRBJ2-1 and V is TRBV19; D might be TRBD2 (5 bases). V lost 5 bases to trimming and J lost 3 bases, with 11 bases between them. CDR1 and CDR2 (germline): LNHDA, SQIVND (reference sequence). The CDR3 is 14 amino acids. The CDR3 region has the DNA TGTGCCAGTAGTCGGGATTCCCGCTACAATGAGCAGTTCTTC. Its protein is CASSRDSRYNEQFF.

This clonotype was seen a few times. This sequence joins TRBV5-1 and TRBJ1-1; possibly TRBD1 for D (5 bases). The germline CDR1 and CDR2 sequences are SGHRS and YFSETQ. The CDR3 consists of 14 residues. Trimming cost V 2 bases and J 1 base, with 9 bases left between them. The CDR3 region has the DNA TGCGCCAGCAGCTTTAACAGGCCGAACACTGAAGCTTTCTTT. The encoded protein is CASSFNRPNTEAFF.

This clonotype was detected only a few times. The CDR3: CASSIDLRAGANVLTF. CDR3 sequence (DNA): TGTGCCAGTAGTATAGATCTACGTGCTGGGGCCAACGTCCTGACTTTC. V and J are TRBV19 and TRBJ2-6, with D unresolved. This CDR3 is built from 16 residues. Germline CDR1 and CDR2: LNHDA and SQIVND (reference sequence). V was shortened by 0 bases and J by 2 bases, with 8 bases between the two germline ends.

The chain recombines TRBV12-3 or TRBV12-4 with TRBJ1-1; no firm D call. CDR3 length: 15 amino acids. V shed 2 bases and J shed 4 bases, with 14 bases lying between them. For the CDR3, the DNA is TGTGCCAGCAGTTTACAGGCAGGCGGGATCACTGAAGCTTTCTTT. Translation gives CASSLQAGGITEAFF.

In its sample, this clonotype was seen a few times. V gene TRBV18 combines with J gene TRBJ2-7, with D perhaps TRBD1 (6 bases). Germline CDR1 is KGHSH and CDR2 is LQKENI. V lost 3 bases and J 2 bases, leaving 11 bases between the germline ends. This CDR3 spans 14 amino acids. In DNA, the CDR3 is TGTGCCAGCTCACCTGACAGGATAGCCTACGAGCAGTACGTC. Translated, it gives CASSPDRIAYEQYV.